Listed below are T cell receptor beta chains from one sample, sequenced in a study of T cell changes during pregnancy in multiple sclerosis. Here immunoSEQ multiplex PCR was the method, and the copy in TCRdb shows in-frame clones only, minus some. The sample has approximately 41,000 clones, less than 95% seen once. This specimen consisted of CD8+ T cells from peripheral blood mononuclear cells, obtained in the first trimester of pregnancy. The source of these receptors is a female donor with multiple sclerosis, enrolled in a pregnancy study. The CDR3 runs from the conserved cysteine through the conserved F or W. Each record gives: D gene, CDR3 length, clone size, V gene, J gene, CDR3 DNA, CDR3 protein. D genes are given only for firm matches. Rows may omit the clone size; those that give it use once, few, many or a size class.

d_gene: TRBD1; len: 14; abundance: -; v_gene: TRBV7-9; j_gene: TRBJ1-2; CDR3nt: TGTGCCAGCAGCTTAGCAGGGGGCGGCTATGGCTACACCTTC; CDR3aa: CASSLAGGGYGYTF
d_gene: TRBD2; len: 15; abundance: -; v_gene: TRBV2; j_gene: TRBJ2-1; CDR3nt: TGTGCCAGCATGGCCCCCCTAGCGGGAGCGTATGAGCAGTTCTTC; CDR3aa: CASMAPLAGAYEQFF
d_gene: -; len: 15; abundance: once; v_gene: TRBV16; j_gene: TRBJ1-2; CDR3nt: TGTGCCAGCAGCCAATCGATAGGGAGGGGTGATGGCTACACCTTC; CDR3aa: CASSQSIGRGDGYTF
d_gene: TRBD1; len: 18; abundance: -; v_gene: TRBV2; j_gene: TRBJ2-7; CDR3nt: TGTGCCAGCAGTGACAGTGGGACAGAGGCTAGGCGTCCCTACGAGCAGTACTTC; CDR3aa: CASSDSGTEARRPYEQYF
d_gene: TRBD1; len: 14; abundance: few; v_gene: TRBV7-6; j_gene: TRBJ1-5; CDR3nt: TGTGCCAGCAGCTTACAACAGGGGGCGCGGCCCCAGCATTTT; CDR3aa: CASSLQQGARPQHF
d_gene: -; len: 15; abundance: -; v_gene: TRBV5-1; j_gene: TRBJ1-1; CDR3nt: TGCGCCAGCAGCCCTAAAGAGACAGGAAGGACTGAAGCTTTCTTT; CDR3aa: CASSPKETGRTEAFF
d_gene: TRBD2; len: 16; abundance: -; v_gene: TRBV29-1; j_gene: TRBJ2-7; CDR3nt: TGCAGCGTTGAAGGGGCCGGGACTAGCGGGGATTACGAGCAGTACTTC; CDR3aa: CSVEGAGTSGDYEQYF
d_gene: -; len: 15; abundance: -; v_gene: TRBV9; j_gene: TRBJ1-2; CDR3nt: TGTGCCAGCAGCGTAGATTGGGGACTTAACTATGGCTACACCTTC; CDR3aa: CASSVDWGLNYGYTF
d_gene: -; len: 13; abundance: -; v_gene: TRBV12-5; j_gene: TRBJ2-7; CDR3nt: TGTGCTAGTGATTCCGACAGGACTTACGAGCAGTACTTC; CDR3aa: CASDSDRTYEQYF
d_gene: -; len: 12; abundance: few; v_gene: TRBV19; j_gene: TRBJ1-1; CDR3nt: TGTGCCAGTAGTGACAGTCTCGCTGAAGCTTTCTTT; CDR3aa: CASSDSLAEAFF
d_gene: TRBD1; len: 14; abundance: -; v_gene: TRBV5-1; j_gene: TRBJ2-7; CDR3nt: TGCGCCAGCAGCTTGGACAGGGGACCCTACGAGCAGTACTTC; CDR3aa: CASSLDRGPYEQYF
d_gene: TRBD2; len: 16; abundance: -; v_gene: TRBV6-4; j_gene: TRBJ2-2; CDR3nt: TGTGCCAGCAGTAACACAGCGGGAGAGCGAAGCGGGGAGCTGTTTTTT; CDR3aa: CASSNTAGERSGELFF
d_gene: -; len: 14; abundance: -; v_gene: TRBV7-9; j_gene: TRBJ2-7; CDR3nt: TGTGCCAGCAGCTTAGGAGACAGGACTTACGAGCAGTACTTC; CDR3aa: CASSLGDRTYEQYF
d_gene: TRBD1; len: 16; abundance: -; v_gene: TRBV5-5; j_gene: TRBJ1-2; CDR3nt: TGTGCCAGCAGCTGGGGACAGGGGGGAGGACTCTATGGCTACACCTTC; CDR3aa: CASSWGQGGGLYGYTF
d_gene: TRBD2; len: 16; abundance: -; v_gene: TRBV7-9; j_gene: TRBJ2-1; CDR3nt: TGTGCCAGCAGCCCACGACTCCGGGACTACCACAATGAGCAGTTCTTC; CDR3aa: CASSPRLRDYHNEQFF
d_gene: -; len: 11; abundance: -; v_gene: TRBV19; j_gene: TRBJ1-5; CDR3nt: TGTGCCAGTAGTGGGGGGGCGGCCCAGCATTTT; CDR3aa: CASSGGAAQHF
d_gene: -; len: 13; abundance: -; v_gene: TRBV7-9; j_gene: TRBJ2-2; CDR3nt: TGTGCCAGCATCTTTAGCTACCCCGGGGAGCTGTTTTTT; CDR3aa: CASIFSYPGELFF
d_gene: -; len: 13; abundance: -; v_gene: TRBV29-1; j_gene: TRBJ1-2; CDR3nt: TGCAGCGTTAACAGGGTTGGAACTAAGGGCTACACCTTC; CDR3aa: CSVNRVGTKGYTF
d_gene: TRBD2; len: 16; abundance: -; v_gene: TRBV19; j_gene: TRBJ2-1; CDR3nt: TGTGCCAGTATTGATCTCGCGGGGGGGCCTGGGAATGAGCAGTTCTTC; CDR3aa: CASIDLAGGPGNEQFF
d_gene: -; len: 14; abundance: -; v_gene: TRBV6-1; j_gene: TRBJ2-7; CDR3nt: TGTGCCAGCAGGGTTTCTAGGACTGGCTACGAGCAGTACTTC; CDR3aa: CASRVSRTGYEQYF
d_gene: -; len: 16; abundance: once; v_gene: TRBV6-1; j_gene: TRBJ2-3; CDR3nt: TGTGCCAGCAGTGTATTAGTCGGTGAGACTGCAGATACGCAGTATTTT; CDR3aa: CASSVLVGETADTQYF
d_gene: -; len: 15; abundance: -; v_gene: TRBV4-3; j_gene: TRBJ2-1; CDR3nt: TGCGCCAGCAGCCAAGATACAGGCAGGTCCGATGAGCAGTTCTTC; CDR3aa: CASSQDTGRSDEQFF
d_gene: -; len: 15; abundance: -; v_gene: TRBV11-2; j_gene: TRBJ2-7; CDR3nt: TGTGCCAGCAGCTTAGCGGCGGGGAGCTCCTACGAGCAGTACTTC; CDR3aa: CASSLAAGSSYEQYF
d_gene: TRBD2; len: 16; abundance: -; v_gene: TRBV7-9; j_gene: TRBJ2-2; CDR3nt: TGTGCCAGCAGCCCCCAGGGGCGGGGGGACACCGGGGAGCTGTTTTTT; CDR3aa: CASSPQGRGDTGELFF
d_gene: -; len: 15; abundance: -; v_gene: TRBV27; j_gene: TRBJ2-1; CDR3nt: TGTGCCAGCAACCCTGACTCCTTCCGGGGGTTTGAGCAGTTCTTC; CDR3aa: CASNPDSFRGFEQFF
d_gene: -; len: 17; abundance: -; v_gene: TRBV7-9; j_gene: TRBJ2-7; CDR3nt: TGTGCCAGCAGCTTGGCGGCCGGGCGGGATAGCTCCTACGAGCAGTACTTC; CDR3aa: CASSLAAGRDSSYEQYF
d_gene: TRBD2; len: 20; abundance: -; v_gene: TRBV5-4; j_gene: TRBJ2-1; CDR3nt: TGTGCCAGCAGCCGTGAGATGCTACTAGCGGGCAGGGCGGACTACAATGAGCAGTTCTTC; CDR3aa: CASSREMLLAGRADYNEQFF
d_gene: -; len: 16; abundance: -; v_gene: TRBV4-3; j_gene: TRBJ2-6; CDR3nt: TGCGCCAGCAGTCAGGACAAATCCTCTGGGGCCAACGTCCTGACTTTC; CDR3aa: CASSQDKSSGANVLTF
d_gene: -; len: 15; abundance: -; v_gene: TRBV7-9; j_gene: TRBJ1-5; CDR3nt: TGTGCCAGCAGCGACAAGCTTGATAGCAATCAGCCCCAGCATTTT; CDR3aa: CASSDKLDSNQPQHF
d_gene: TRBD1; len: 15; abundance: few; v_gene: TRBV7-9; j_gene: TRBJ1-1; CDR3nt: TGTGCCAGCAGGACCAGACAGGGAGGTGACACTGAAGCTTTCTTT; CDR3aa: CASRTRQGGDTEAFF
d_gene: TRBD1; len: 14; abundance: -; v_gene: TRBV5-4; j_gene: TRBJ2-7; CDR3nt: TGTGCCAGCACGCCGGACAGGGGTACCTACGAGCAGTACTTC; CDR3aa: CASTPDRGTYEQYF
d_gene: -; len: 11; abundance: -; v_gene: TRBV7-9; j_gene: TRBJ1-1; CDR3nt: TGTGCCAGCAGCCGGGGTACTGAAGCTTTCTTT; CDR3aa: CASSRGTEAFF
d_gene: -; len: 15; abundance: -; v_gene: TRBV4-2; j_gene: TRBJ1-5; CDR3nt: TGTGCCAGCAGCCAAGGAGTAGAGGGCAATCAGCCCCAGCATTTT; CDR3aa: CASSQGVEGNQPQHF
d_gene: TRBD1; len: 17; abundance: -; v_gene: TRBV7-2; j_gene: TRBJ2-5; CDR3nt: TGTGCCAGCAGCTTAGACAACCGGGACAGGTACCTAGAGACCCAGTACTTC; CDR3aa: CASSLDNRDRYLETQYF
d_gene: -; len: 13; abundance: -; v_gene: TRBV2; j_gene: TRBJ2-7; CDR3nt: TGTGCCAGCAGAGACACGGACACCACCGAGCAGTACTTC; CDR3aa: CASRDTDTTEQYF
d_gene: TRBD2; len: 14; abundance: -; v_gene: TRBV11-2; j_gene: TRBJ2-1; CDR3nt: TGTGCCAGCAGCCGGACTAGCGACGACAATGAGCAGTTCTTC; CDR3aa: CASSRTSDDNEQFF
d_gene: TRBD2; len: 15; abundance: -; v_gene: TRBV6-6; j_gene: TRBJ2-3; CDR3nt: TGTGCCAGCAGTTTCCCGGGGGGGAGCACAGATACGCAGTATTTT; CDR3aa: CASSFPGGSTDTQYF
d_gene: TRBD1; len: 17; abundance: -; v_gene: TRBV5-1; j_gene: TRBJ1-3; CDR3nt: TGCGCCAGCAGCGCCGGGACAGGGGGCGCTTCTGGAAACACCATATATTTT; CDR3aa: CASSAGTGGASGNTIYF
d_gene: -; len: 13; abundance: -; v_gene: TRBV7-3; j_gene: TRBJ2-2; CDR3nt: TGTGCCAGCAGCCCTGCGGGCACCGGGGAGCTGTTTTTT; CDR3aa: CASSPAGTGELFF
d_gene: TRBD2; len: 13; abundance: once; v_gene: TRBV9; j_gene: TRBJ2-7; CDR3nt: TGTGCCAGCAGCGTAGGACGGGGGGACGAGCAGTACTTC; CDR3aa: CASSVGRGDEQYF
d_gene: TRBD1; len: 17; abundance: -; v_gene: TRBV11-2; j_gene: TRBJ1-4; CDR3nt: TGTGCCAGCAGCGACGGGACAGTCGGCGCAACTAATGAAAAACTGTTTTTT; CDR3aa: CASSDGTVGATNEKLFF
d_gene: -; len: 15; abundance: -; v_gene: TRBV27; j_gene: TRBJ1-6; CDR3nt: TGTGCCAGCAGTTTATCGGCATTTTCTAATTCACCCCTCCACTTT; CDR3aa: CASSLSAFSNSPLHF
d_gene: TRBD1; len: 14; abundance: -; v_gene: TRBV5-1; j_gene: TRBJ1-1; CDR3nt: TGCGCCAGCAGCTTCCGGGACAGGAACACTGAAGCTTTCTTT; CDR3aa: CASSFRDRNTEAFF
d_gene: TRBD1; len: 16; abundance: once; v_gene: TRBV19; j_gene: TRBJ1-3; CDR3nt: TGTGCCAGTAGCTCGGGACAGGGAGTCGCTGGAAACACCATATATTTT; CDR3aa: CASSSGQGVAGNTIYF
d_gene: -; len: 14; abundance: few; v_gene: TRBV7-9; j_gene: TRBJ2-7; CDR3nt: TGTGCCAGCAGCGCCCCGGGACAAATATACGAGCAGTACTTC; CDR3aa: CASSAPGQIYEQYF
d_gene: TRBD2; len: 17; abundance: -; v_gene: TRBV9; j_gene: TRBJ2-5; CDR3nt: TGTGCCAGCAGCCCCGGGTGGGCTAGCGGGGGCCAAGAGACCCAGTACTTC; CDR3aa: CASSPGWASGGQETQYF
d_gene: -; len: 14; abundance: -; v_gene: TRBV6-4; j_gene: TRBJ2-5; CDR3nt: TGTGCCAGCAGTCCCGGACAAGACCAAGAGACCCAGTACTTC; CDR3aa: CASSPGQDQETQYF
d_gene: -; len: 15; abundance: -; v_gene: TRBV29-1; j_gene: TRBJ1-4; CDR3nt: TGCAGCGTTACCTCCCGGAAGGAGGGGAAAGGAAAACTGTTTTTT; CDR3aa: CSVTSRKEGKGKLFF
d_gene: TRBD1; len: 15; abundance: -; v_gene: TRBV6-5; j_gene: TRBJ1-2; CDR3nt: TGTGCCAGCAGTGGTACCGGGACAGGGCACTATGGCTACACCTTC; CDR3aa: CASSGTGTGHYGYTF
d_gene: -; len: 11; abundance: -; v_gene: TRBV7-3; j_gene: TRBJ1-1; CDR3nt: TGTGCCAGCAGCTCCGGTGTTGAAGCTTTCTTT; CDR3aa: CASSSGVEAFF
d_gene: TRBD2; len: 15; abundance: -; v_gene: TRBV6-4; j_gene: TRBJ2-5; CDR3nt: TGTGCCAGCAGCCCCACAGCGGGAGGCCAAGAGACCCAGTACTTC; CDR3aa: CASSPTAGGQETQYF
d_gene: -; len: 16; abundance: -; v_gene: TRBV4-2; j_gene: TRBJ2-7; CDR3nt: TGTGCCAGCAGCCAAGGTGGAACTAGCACCACCTACGAGCAGTACTTC; CDR3aa: CASSQGGTSTTYEQYF